A selection of T cell receptor beta chains follows, all from one sample in a study of metastatic and nonmetastatic thyroid tumors. TCRdb re-called the PCR reads via MiXCR. This table holds over 15,000 clones, roughly 4% found once. Specimen: tumor tissue. The receptors here all came from a female donor with papillary thyroid cancer or a benign thyroid nodule (not recorded which). Some clones in this sample may be carry-over from other donors' samples. Each CDR3 is given with its conserved first and last residue. The order of the fields is J gene, CDR3 length, D gene, clone size, V gene, CDR3 protein, CDR3 DNA. The D gene is left open where the match is weak. Clone sizes are given selectively: once, few, many, or a class where the clone is expanded.

TRBJ1-6 14 . . TRBV7-2 CASSLASNNSPLHF TGTGCCAGCAGCTTAGCCAGCAATAATTCACCCCTCCACTTT
TRBJ1-2 13 . large TRBV27 CASSLGWGQVYTF TGTGCCAGCAGTTTAGGCTGGGGCCAGGTCTACACCTTC
TRBJ2-2 15 . medium-sized TRBV7-3 CASSLLAANTGELFF TGTGCCAGCAGCTTATTAGCGGCGAATACCGGGGAGCTGTTTTTT
TRBJ2-2 14 . . TRBV9 CASSAGLAWGELFF TGTGCCAGCAGCGCCGGGCTAGCCTGGGGGGAGCTGTTTTTT
TRBJ2-5 15 TRBD2 many TRBV20-1 CSARLPRLAGETQYF TGCAGTGCTAGACTGCCCCGACTAGCGGGAGAGACCCAGTACTTC
TRBJ2-7 13 . . TRBV5-1 CASSGDLAYEQYF TGCGCCAGCAGCGGGGACCTAGCCTACGAGCAGTACTTC
TRBJ1-1 19 TRBD1 few TRBV4-1 CASSRRAGTGAIMNTEAFF TGCGCCAGCAGCCGACGGGCCGGGACAGGGGCCATAATGAACACTGAAGCTTTCTTT
TRBJ2-7 14 . few TRBV6-2/TRBV6-3 CASSYRGSLGEQYF TGTGCCAGCAGTTACCGAGGCAGCCTAGGTGAGCAGTACTTC
TRBJ1-5 13 . . TRBV3-2 CASSQALIQPQHF TGTGCCAGCAGCCAAGCTTTAATTCAGCCCCAGCATTTT
TRBJ1-5 14 TRBD1 medium-sized TRBV20-1 CSATRQGAAQPQHF TGCAGTGCAACCCGACAGGGGGCGGCTCAGCCCCAGCATTTT
TRBJ2-3 14 TRBD2 few TRBV5-1 CASSPETSADTQYF TGCGCCAGCAGCCCAGAGACTAGCGCAGATACGCAGTATTTT
TRBJ2-2 16 TRBD1 . TRBV27 CASSYSGTGSAGELFF TGTGCCAGCAGTTACTCCGGGACAGGGAGTGCCGGGGAGCTGTTTTTT
TRBJ1-2 16 . . TRBV6-1 CTSSAPYREPSYGYTF TGTACCAGCAGTGCACCGTACAGGGAACCTTCCTATGGCTACACCTTC
TRBJ1-6 15 . . TRBV11-2 CASSPQTGSGTPLHF TGTGCCAGCAGCCCTCAAACAGGATCAGGAACACCCCTCCACTTT
TRBJ2-7 15 TRBD2 many TRBV6-1 CASSEGTSGSYEQYF TGTGCCAGCAGTGAAGGGACTAGCGGGAGTTACGAGCAGTACTTC
TRBJ1-5 15 . . TRBV6-2/TRBV6-3 CASSYSIYGNQPQHF TGTGCCAGCAGTTACTCGATTTATGGCAATCAGCCCCAGCATTTT
TRBJ2-2 15 . . TRBV7-3 CASSLRTNGSGEPFF TGTGCCAGCAGCTTGAGGACTAATGGGTCCGGGGAGCCGTTTTTT
TRBJ2-7 15 . few TRBV5-1 CASSLMGRHPYEQYF TGCGCCAGCAGCTTGATGGGGAGACACCCCTACGAGCAGTACTTC
TRBJ2-3 19 . few TRBV6-1 CASIHYPGLARGGVDTQYF TGTGCCAGCATCCACTACCCGGGGCTAGCGCGAGGGGGAGTAGATACGCAGTATTTT
TRBJ2-1 14 TRBD2 . TRBV19 CASMVPGGMNEQFF TGTGCCAGTATGGTCCCGGGGGGTATGAATGAGCAGTTCTTC
TRBJ2-2 14 . . TRBV18 CASSPPTNTGELFF TGTGCCAGCTCACCACCGACGAACACCGGGGAGCTGTTTTTT
TRBJ2-2 16 . . TRBV6-1 CASSEAWEPGTGELFF TGTGCCAGCAGTGAAGCGTGGGAACCTGGCACCGGGGAGCTGTTTTTT
TRBJ1-4 15 . many TRBV28 CASSPWRGTNEKLFF TGTGCCAGCAGTCCCTGGAGGGGGACTAATGAAAAACTGTTTTTT
TRBJ2-7 13 . . TRBV19 CASSMVPGNEQYF TGTGCCAGTAGTATGGTGCCAGGGAACGAGCAGTACTTC
TRBJ2-7 11 . . TRBV6-5 CASSYTGEQYF TGTGCCAGCAGTTACACCGGCGAGCAGTACTTC
TRBJ2-1 17 TRBD2 . TRBV2 CASRDGTSGISYNEQFF TGTGCCAGCAGAGATGGGACTAGCGGAATCTCCTACAATGAGCAGTTCTTC
TRBJ1-2 11 . few TRBV7-2 CASGGNYGYTF TGTGCCAGCGGGGGCAACTATGGCTACACCTTC
TRBJ2-7 16 . few TRBV6-1 CASSSDRTPITYEQYF TGTGCCAGCAGCTCTGACAGGACCCCGATTACCTACGAGCAGTACTTC
TRBJ2-1 15 TRBD1 . TRBV12-5 CASVLRQGAVNEHFF TGTGCTAGTGTTTTGAGGCAGGGGGCGGTCAATGAGCACTTCTTC
TRBJ2-7 14 . . TRBV6-1 CASRLGGPPYEQYF TGTGCCAGCAGGCTCGGAGGGCCGCCCTACGAGCAGTACTTC
TRBJ2-1 15 . many TRBV6-1 CASSYGDTTYNEQFF TGTGCCAGCAGTTATGGGGACACAACTTACAATGAGCAGTTCTTC
TRBJ2-5 15 . . TRBV6-4 CASSYSIQGQETQYF TGTGCCAGCAGTTACTCGATACAGGGACAAGAGACCCAGTACTTC
TRBJ2-7 16 TRBD1 few TRBV6-1 CASRPDRGRTTREQYF TGTGCCAGCAGACCCGACAGGGGGAGAACTACTAGGGAGCAGTACTTC
TRBJ2-6 16 . few TRBV20-1 CSAGSAVDSGANVLTF TGCAGTGCTGGGAGTGCCGTAGACTCTGGGGCCAACGTCCTGACTTTC
TRBJ2-2 13 . large TRBV12-3/TRBV12-4 CASSLVVGGELFF TGTGCCAGCAGTTTAGTTGTTGGCGGGGAGCTGTTTTTT
TRBJ2-3 15 . . TRBV6-4 CASSDDPGTTDTQYF TGTGCCAGCAGTGACGATCCGGGAACCACAGATACGCAGTATTTT
TRBJ2-7 11 . . TRBV5-6 CASSLLGVQYF TGTGCCAGCAGCTTGCTGGGGGTGCAGTACTTC
TRBJ2-5 15 TRBD1 many TRBV6-1 CASSYADRAGETQYF TGTGCCAGCAGTTACGCGGACAGGGCAGGGGAGACCCAGTACTTC
TRBJ1-1 14 . . TRBV12-3/TRBV12-4 CASSFYRAHTEAFF TGTGCCAGCAGTTTCTACAGGGCGCACACTGAAGCTTTCTTT
TRBJ1-2 12 . few TRBV28 CASSLRGSGYTF TGTGCCAGCAGTTTACGGGGAAGCGGCTACACCTTC
TRBJ1-1 13 . few TRBV2 CASSVGPNTEAFF TGTGCCAGCAGTGTTGGACCGAACACTGAAGCTTTCTTT
TRBJ2-7 13 TRBD1 . TRBV20-1 CSASGQGFGEQYF TGCAGTGCGTCGGGACAGGGATTCGGCGAGCAGTACTTC
TRBJ2-1 17 . few TRBV12-3/TRBV12-4 CASSFGERGLLDNEQFF TGTGCCAGCAGTTTTGGCGAGAGGGGACTGTTGGACAATGAGCAGTTCTTC
TRBJ1-4 13 . . TRBV6-1 CATTPGGVGKLFF TGTGCCACCACCCCGGGAGGGGTGGGAAAACTGTTTTTT
TRBJ2-3 15 TRBD1 . TRBV11-1 CASSSGQGARDTQYF TGTGCCAGCAGCTCGGGACAGGGGGCGAGAGATACGCAGTATTTT
TRBJ1-2 14 . few TRBV28 CASSPQPGHYGYTF TGTGCCAGCAGTCCCCAACCGGGGCACTATGGCTACACCTTC
TRBJ1-1 14 . few TRBV6-2/TRBV6-3 CASSYDWTAAKAFF TGTGCCAGCAGTTACGATTGGACTGCTGCCAAAGCTTTCTTT
TRBJ2-5 13 . few TRBV6-1 CASSSTGRETQYF TGTGCCAGCAGCTCCACAGGGAGAGAGACCCAGTACTTC
TRBJ1-5 16 TRBD1 . TRBV19 CASSNPGQGARQPQHF TGTGCCAGTAGCAATCCTGGGCAGGGGGCGCGTCAGCCCCAGCATTTT
TRBJ1-1 12 . many TRBV12-3/TRBV12-4 CASTGVSTEAFF TGTGCCAGCACCGGTGTGAGCACTGAAGCTTTCTTT
TRBJ1-2 12 . . TRBV6-1 CASGQAVYGYTF TGTGCCAGCGGGCAGGCGGTCTATGGCTACACCTTC
TRBJ1-6 14 . . TRBV6-2/TRBV6-3 CASSSDRYNSPLHF TGTGCCAGCAGTTCCGACAGGTACAATTCACCCCTCCACTTT
TRBJ2-7 14 . . TRBV11-2 CASSPTLRVGEQYF TGTGCCAGCAGCCCCACACTAAGGGTAGGCGAGCAGTACTTC
TRBJ2-5 17 . few TRBV28 CANTSGRGVDPRGTQYF TGTGCCAACACCTCCGGAAGAGGGGTAGACCCCCGTGGCACCCAGTACTTC
TRBJ2-2 13 . . TRBV12-3/TRBV12-4 CASSPRRSGELFF TGTGCCAGCAGCCCAAGAAGGTCCGGGGAGCTGTTTTTT
TRBJ2-5 13 TRBD1 . TRBV6-1 CASSGGQGETQYF TGTGCCAGTAGTGGGGGACAGGGGGAGACCCAGTACTTC
TRBJ2-3 17 TRBD1 few TRBV12-3/TRBV12-4 CASSLGVGAGGSDTQYF TGTGCCAGCAGTTTAGGGGTTGGGGCAGGGGGCTCAGATACGCAGTATTTT
TRBJ2-7 12 . . TRBV7-2 CASSFVGGGQYF TGTGCCAGCAGCTTTGTGGGAGGGGGGCAGTACTTC
TRBJ1-6 11 . few TRBV7-8 CASSSNSPLHF TGTGCCAGCAGCTCAAATTCACCCCTCCACTTT